This TCR beta chain originates from a study of glioma-infiltrating T cells after dendritic cell vaccination. Per the germline V gene, CDR1 is SGHNT and CDR2 is YYREEE (reference sequence). The V segment lost 3 bases and the J segment 2 bases; nucleotides outside the gene matches: 3. This CDR3 spans 16 amino acids. Some clones are missing from TCRdb's copy, which holds only in-frame ones; the method was immunoSEQ multiplex PCR. The sample lists about 36,000 clones; approximately 84% were seen once. Here the sequenced sample was blood, taken before dendritic cell vaccination. The clonotype was recovered from a human donor with glioblastoma. The rearrangement links TRBV5-4 to TRBJ2-1, with TRBD2 matching 12 bases. The CDR3 DNA is TGTGCCAGCAGCTCTCGACTAGCGGGGGCCTACAATGAGCAGTTCTTC. Translated: CASSSRLAGAYNEQFF.